This T cell receptor beta chain was sequenced during a study of blood T cell repertoires in COVID-19. Sequenced by immunoSEQ multiplex PCR; TCRdb stores in-frame clones only, minus some. The sample yields approximately 250,000 clones, about 90% seen once. The CDR3 runs 12 residues. V was shortened by 8 bases and J by 2 bases, with 10 bases between the two germline ends. Germline assignment: CDR1 MDHEN and CDR2 SYDVKM. Individuals drawn from approximately 26 US areas were roughly 18 to 95 years old. Researchers sorted participants into cohorts using their self-reported clinical history. The clonotype originates from a woman aged 25 to 45 with acute COVID-19. The material sequenced was PBMCs or T cells enriched from blood (not recorded which). The chain employs TRBV28 and TRBJ2-7; perhaps TRBD2 as D (5 bases). CDR3 bases: TGTGCCAGCGGGCGGGTCGCCTACGAGCAGTACTTC. Encoded protein: CASGRVAYEQYF.